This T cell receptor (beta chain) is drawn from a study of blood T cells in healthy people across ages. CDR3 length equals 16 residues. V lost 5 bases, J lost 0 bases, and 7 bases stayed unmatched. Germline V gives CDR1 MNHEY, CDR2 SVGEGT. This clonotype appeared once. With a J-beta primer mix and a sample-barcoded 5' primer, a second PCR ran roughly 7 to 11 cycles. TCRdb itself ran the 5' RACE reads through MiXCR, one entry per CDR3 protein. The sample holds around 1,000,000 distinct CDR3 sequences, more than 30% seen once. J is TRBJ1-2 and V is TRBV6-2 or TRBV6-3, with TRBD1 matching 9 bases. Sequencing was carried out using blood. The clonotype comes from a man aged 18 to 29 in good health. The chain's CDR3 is CASSRDRGLANYGYTF. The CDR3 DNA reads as TGTGCCAGCAGTCGCGACAGGGGGTTAGCTAACTATGGCTACACCTTC.